This TCR beta chain was identified during a study of metastatic and nonmetastatic thyroid tumors. For the study at large: Repertoires were compared across blood and tumor or nodule tissue from malignant and benign thyroid patients. Study findings and constraints: A significant increase in TCR beta diversity was reportedly seen in malignant thyroid tumors relative to benign nodules, in blood and tumor.

V lost 2 bases, J lost 1 base, and 11 bases stayed unmatched. The CDR3 length is 18 residues. Germline CDR1 is GTSNPN and CDR2 is SVGIG (reference sequence). No patient had received any treatment before thyroid surgery. Study processing details: Clinicopathological groups of papillary thyroid cancer showed CDR3 differences that were used to build a distant-metastasis classifier. TCRdb re-called the PCR reads with MiXCR. In this record, the V and J calls reflect TCRdb's handling and not the investigators' own analysis. Of tens of thousands of clones in the sample, about 15% were seen once. This clone showed up many times. What it recognizes is unknown.

This chain uses TRBV30 with TRBJ2-1, with 10 positions matching TRBD2. This receptor was identified in a male donor with papillary thyroid cancer or a benign thyroid nodule (not recorded which). Some clones in this sample may be carry-over from other donors' samples. Material: blood. CDR3 in DNA: TGTGCCTGGAGTTTCCCCCCTAGCGGGAGTAGGTCCTACAATGAGCAGTTCTTC. This sequence encodes CAWSFPPSGSRSYNEQFF.